This TCR beta chain was retrieved from a study of T cells in Graves' hyperthyroidism and ophthalmopathy. Across the whole study: Peripheral blood sampling occurred at initial diagnosis, before any treatment. Findings and limits, study-wide: Most thyroid clonotypes with frequency above 0.001 were detected in blood.

This clonotype was counted only a few times. The antigen is not known. Researchers amplified the TCR beta CDR3 regions from RNA transcripts. Researchers ran a first-round RT-PCR on the TCR CDR3 using the HTBI primer set. One entry per CDR3 protein, called by TCRdb with MiXCR from the multiplex PCR reads. The sample has 350,000 or so distinct CDR3 sequences, roughly a fifth seen once. The CDR3 has 14 amino acids. Trimming left V 4 bases short and J 4 bases short, with 15 bases between. Germline V gene data show CDR1 as SGHRS and CDR2 as YFSETQ. The TCR was taken from a woman aged 50 to 60 with Graves' hyperthyroidism. The J gene is TRBJ2-7, the V gene TRBV5-1, with D perhaps given as TRBD1 or TRBD2 (5 bases each). The sequenced material came from blood. CDR3 loop: CASSGGRSEYEQYF. The CDR3 DNA is TGCGCCAGCAGCGGGGGACGGAGTGAATACGAGCAGTACTTC.